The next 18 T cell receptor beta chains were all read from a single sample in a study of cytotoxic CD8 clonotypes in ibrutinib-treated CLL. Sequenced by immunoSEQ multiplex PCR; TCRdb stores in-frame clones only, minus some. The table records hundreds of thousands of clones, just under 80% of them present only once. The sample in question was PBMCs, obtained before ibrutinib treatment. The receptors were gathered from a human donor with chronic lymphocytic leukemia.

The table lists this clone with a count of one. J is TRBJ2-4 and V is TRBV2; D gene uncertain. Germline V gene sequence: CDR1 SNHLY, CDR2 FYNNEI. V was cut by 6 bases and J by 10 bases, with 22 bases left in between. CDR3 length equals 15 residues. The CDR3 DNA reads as TGTGCCAGCAGGCCACGTGTAGCCACGGTGGGGATTCAGTACTTC. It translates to CASRPRVATVGIQYF. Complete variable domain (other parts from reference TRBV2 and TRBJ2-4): EPEVTQTPSHQVTQMGQEVILRCVPISNHLYFYWYRQILGQKVEFLVSFYNNEISEKSEIFDDQFSVERPDGSNFTLKIRSTKLEDSAMYFCASRPRVATVGIQYFGAGTRLSVL.

The CDR3 DNA reads as TGTGCCAGCAGGTCCCAGGGTAGAGTCAACTATGGCTACACCTTC. It codes for CASRSQGRVNYGYTF. The chain is built from TRBV6-5 and TRBJ1-2, with TRBD1 as a possible D gene (5 bases). The ends were cut back, 6 bases at V and 2 bases at J, with 16 bases in the middle. This CDR3 contains 15 residues. CDR1 and CDR2 (germline): MNHEY, SVGAGI.

The DNA of the CDR3 is TGTGCCAGCGCTTTAACTAGCGGGGGGACCTACGAGCAGTACTTC. This translates into CASALTSGGTYEQYF. The chain links TRBV6-6 to TRBJ2-7; 12 nucleotides align to TRBD2. This CDR3 contains 15 residues. CDR1 MNHNY and CDR2 SVGAGI come from the germline V gene (reference sequence). V shed 8 bases, J shed 2 bases, and the junction held 7 bases outside the gene matches.

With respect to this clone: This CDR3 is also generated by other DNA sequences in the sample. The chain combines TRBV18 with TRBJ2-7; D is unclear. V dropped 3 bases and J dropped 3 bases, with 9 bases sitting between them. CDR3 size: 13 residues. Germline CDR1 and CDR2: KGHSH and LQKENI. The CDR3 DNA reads TGTGCCAGCTCACCGGGCTGGGGCTACGAGCAGTACTTC. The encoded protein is CASSPGWGYEQYF.

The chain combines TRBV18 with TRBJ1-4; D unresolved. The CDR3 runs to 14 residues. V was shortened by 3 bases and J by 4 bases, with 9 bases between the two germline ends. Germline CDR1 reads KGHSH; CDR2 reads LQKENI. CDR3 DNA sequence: TGTGCCAGCTCACCCTTAAGTTATAATGAAAAACTGTTTTTT. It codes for CASSPLSYNEKLFF. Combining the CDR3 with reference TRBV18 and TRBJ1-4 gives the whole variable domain NAGVMQNPRHLVRRRGQEARLRCSPMKGHSHVYWYRQLPEEGLKFMVYLQKENIIDESGMPKERFSAEFPKEGPSILRIQQVVRGDSAAYFCASSPLSYNEKLFFGSGTQLSVL.

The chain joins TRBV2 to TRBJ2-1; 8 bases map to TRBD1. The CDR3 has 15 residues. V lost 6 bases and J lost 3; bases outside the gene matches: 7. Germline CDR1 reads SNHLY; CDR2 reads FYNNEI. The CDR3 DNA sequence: TGTGCCAGCAGCTTTCGGACAGGGCTCTACAATGAGCAGTTCTTC. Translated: CASSFRTGLYNEQFF.

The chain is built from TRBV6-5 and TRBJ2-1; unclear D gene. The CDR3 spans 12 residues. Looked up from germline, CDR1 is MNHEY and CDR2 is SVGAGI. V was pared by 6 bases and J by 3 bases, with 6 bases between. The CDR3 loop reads CASSLIYNEQFF. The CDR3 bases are TGTGCCAGCAGCCTAATCTACAATGAGCAGTTCTTC.

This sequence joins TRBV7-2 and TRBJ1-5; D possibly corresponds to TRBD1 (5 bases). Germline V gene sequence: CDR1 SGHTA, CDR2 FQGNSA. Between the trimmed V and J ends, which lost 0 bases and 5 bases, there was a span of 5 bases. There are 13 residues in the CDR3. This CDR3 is CASSLAGDQPQHF. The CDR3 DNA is TGTGCCAGCAGCTTAGCAGGGGATCAGCCCCAGCATTTT.

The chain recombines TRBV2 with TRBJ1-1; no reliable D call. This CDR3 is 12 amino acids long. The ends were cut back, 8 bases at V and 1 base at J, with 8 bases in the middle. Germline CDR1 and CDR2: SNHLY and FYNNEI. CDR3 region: CASSYKNTEAFF. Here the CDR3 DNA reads TGTGCCAGCTCCTACAAGAACACTGAAGCTTTCTTT.

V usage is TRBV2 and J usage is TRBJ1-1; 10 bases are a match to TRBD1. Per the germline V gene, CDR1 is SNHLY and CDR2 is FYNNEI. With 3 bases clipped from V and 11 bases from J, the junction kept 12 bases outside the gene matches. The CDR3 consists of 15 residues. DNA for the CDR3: TGTGCCAGCAGTGATCTTTCAAGGACAGGGGGTTTTGCTTTCTTT. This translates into CASSDLSRTGGFAFF.

DNA of the CDR3: TGTGCCAGCAGTGCCGCAAACTCACAGGGGGCTAGAGATACGCAGTATTTT. Translation: CASSAANSQGARDTQYF. V is TRBV6-1 and J is TRBJ2-3; 9 bases are shared with TRBD1. V lost 4 bases and J lost 5; bases outside the gene matches: 13. There are 17 residues in the CDR3. Germline V gene lookup returns CDR1 MNHNS and CDR2 SASEGT.

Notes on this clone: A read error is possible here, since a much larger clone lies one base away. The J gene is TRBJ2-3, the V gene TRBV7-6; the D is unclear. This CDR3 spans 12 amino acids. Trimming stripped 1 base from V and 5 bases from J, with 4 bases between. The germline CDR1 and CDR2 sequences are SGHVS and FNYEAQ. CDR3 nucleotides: TGTGCCAGCAGCTTAGAGGAAGATACGCAGTATTTT. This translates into CASSLEEDTQYF.

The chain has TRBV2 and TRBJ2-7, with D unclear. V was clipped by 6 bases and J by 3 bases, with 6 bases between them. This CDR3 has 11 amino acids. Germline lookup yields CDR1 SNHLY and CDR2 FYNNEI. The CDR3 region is CASRGYYEQYF. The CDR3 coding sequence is TGTGCCAGCAGGGGGTACTACGAGCAGTACTTC.

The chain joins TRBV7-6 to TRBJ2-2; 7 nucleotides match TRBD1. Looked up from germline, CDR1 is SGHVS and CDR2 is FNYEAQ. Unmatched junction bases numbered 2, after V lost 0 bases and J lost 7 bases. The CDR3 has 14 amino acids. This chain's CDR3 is CASSLAGQVGELFF. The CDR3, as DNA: TGTGCCAGCAGCTTAGCTGGACAGGTCGGGGAGCTGTTTTTT.

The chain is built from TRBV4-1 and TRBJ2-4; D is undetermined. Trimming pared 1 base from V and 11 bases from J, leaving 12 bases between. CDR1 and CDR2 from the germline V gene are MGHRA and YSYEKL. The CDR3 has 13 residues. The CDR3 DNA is TGCGCCAGCAGCCAAGTTACGACTCCAGTTCAGTACTTC. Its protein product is CASSQVTTPVQYF.

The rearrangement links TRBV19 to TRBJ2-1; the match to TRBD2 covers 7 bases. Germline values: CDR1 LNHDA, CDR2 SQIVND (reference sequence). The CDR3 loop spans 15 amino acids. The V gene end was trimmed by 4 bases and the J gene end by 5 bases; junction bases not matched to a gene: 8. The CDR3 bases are TGTGCCAGTAGTAGGTGGCGGGAGTCGGACAATGAGCAGTTCTTC. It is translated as CASSRWRESDNEQFF.

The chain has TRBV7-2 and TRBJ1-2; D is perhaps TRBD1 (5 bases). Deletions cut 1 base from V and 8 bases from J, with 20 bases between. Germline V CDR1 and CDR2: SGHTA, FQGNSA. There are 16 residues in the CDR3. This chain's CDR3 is CASSLGVVGTAGGYTF. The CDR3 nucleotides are TGTGCCAGCAGCTTAGGGGTCGTAGGGACGGCGGGAGGCTACACCTTC. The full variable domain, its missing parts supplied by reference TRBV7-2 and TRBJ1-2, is GAGVSQSPSNKVTEKGKDVELRCDPISGHTALYWYRQSLGQGLEFLIYFQGNSAPDKSGLPSDRFSAERTGGSVSTLTIQRTQQEDSAVYLCASSLGVVGTAGGYTFGSGTRLTVV.

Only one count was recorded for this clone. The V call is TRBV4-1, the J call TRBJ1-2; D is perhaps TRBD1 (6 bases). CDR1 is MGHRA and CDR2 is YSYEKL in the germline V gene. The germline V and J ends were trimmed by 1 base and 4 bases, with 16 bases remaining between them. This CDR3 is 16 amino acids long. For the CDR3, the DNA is TGCGCCAGCAGCCAAGGCGGTGCTGACAGGATCTATGGCTACACCTTC. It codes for CASSQGGADRIYGYTF.